The T cell receptor beta chain described here comes from a study of blood T cell repertoires in COVID-19. Study context: Whether acute or convalescent, the COVID-19 samples came from the United States, Italy and Spain. Sources were T cells, B-cell-depleted T cells, or PBMCs; the material itself was cDNA or gDNA.

Patients from Seattle were sampled longitudinally, starting during active infection. Original analysis: Estimates of nucleated cell counts were drawn from the amplification of reference gene primers. Only in-frame clones appear in the TCRdb table, and some are missing; sequencing was by immunoSEQ multiplex PCR. D and trimming were read from the DNA, whereas the V and J calls and clone size are those reported in that table. The sample includes 400,000 or so clones, 80% to 90% of them seen just once. This clone has a handful of counts. Sequenced material: peripheral blood. This TCR came from a man younger than 35 with COVID-19, enrolled during active disease.

The CDR3 DNA sequence: TGTGCCAGCAGCTTGTGGGCAGGGGCTACGGGCTACACCTTC. It translates to CASSLWAGATGYTF. This rearrangement joins TRBV5-4 to TRBJ1-2, with D possibly being TRBD1 (6 bases). V was clipped by 1 base and J by 8 bases, with 15 bases between them. The CDR3 sequence is 14 residues long. Germline V lookup: CDR1 SGHNT, CDR2 YYREEE (reference sequence).